In this sample, the clone carrying this TCR beta chain turned up many times. Its antigen is unknown. CDR3 length: 13 amino acids. From germline, CDR1 is SGHNT and CDR2 YYREEE (reference sequence). Between the trimmed V and J ends, which lost 0 bases and 5 bases, there was a span of 5 bases. These data are taken from a study of human T cells and chemical hapten exposure. Broader study findings: All donors were alopecia patients, so their immunity may differ from that of healthy people. The study found that PT1 expanded TCR counts correlated positively with patch test score.

Individual cDNA molecules had unique molecular identifiers attached to them by the library. TCRdb used MiXCR to reprocess the RACE reads, holding one entry per CDR3 protein. Among about 80,000 distinct CDR3 sequences listed, around 15% were seen once. The time point was: pre-sensitization, week 0. Treatment reported: therapeutic diphenylcyclopropenone sensitization with weekly scalp DPC. Unfractionated whole blood was the source of the extracted total RNA. Sample: whole blood, taken in connection with sensitization to the hapten diphenylcyclopropenone (DPC). This receptor was obtained from a woman aged 45-60 years with alopecia areata. Some clones in this sample may be carry-over from other donors' samples. The chain links TRBV5-4 to TRBJ2-2, with D hard to call. CDR3 DNA: TGTGCCAGCAGCTTGGGATGGACCGGGGAGCTGTTTTTT. It yields the protein CASSLGWTGELFF.